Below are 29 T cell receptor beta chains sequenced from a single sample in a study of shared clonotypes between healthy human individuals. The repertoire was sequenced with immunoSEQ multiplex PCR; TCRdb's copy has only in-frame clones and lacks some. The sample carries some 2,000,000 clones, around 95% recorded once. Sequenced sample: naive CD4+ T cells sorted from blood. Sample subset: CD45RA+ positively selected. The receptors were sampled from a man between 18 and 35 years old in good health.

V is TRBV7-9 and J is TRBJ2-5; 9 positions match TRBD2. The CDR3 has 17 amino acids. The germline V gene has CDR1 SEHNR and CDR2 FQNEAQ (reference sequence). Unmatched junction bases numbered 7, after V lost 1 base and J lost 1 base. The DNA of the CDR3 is TGTGCCAGCAGCTTAGTGCGAGCGGGGGGTTCCCAAGAGACCCAGTACTTC. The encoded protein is CASSLVRAGGSQETQYF.

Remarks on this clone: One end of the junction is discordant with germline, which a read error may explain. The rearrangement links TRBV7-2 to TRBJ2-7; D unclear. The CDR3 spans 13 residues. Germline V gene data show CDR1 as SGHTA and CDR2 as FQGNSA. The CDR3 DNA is TGTGCCAGCACCTTAGTAAAGTTCGACGAGCAGTACTTC. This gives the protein CASTLVKFDEQYF.

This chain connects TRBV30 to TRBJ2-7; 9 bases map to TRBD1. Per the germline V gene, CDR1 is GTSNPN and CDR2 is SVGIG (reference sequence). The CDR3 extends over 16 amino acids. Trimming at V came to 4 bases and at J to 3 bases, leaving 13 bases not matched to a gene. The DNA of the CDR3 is TGTGCCTGGATGAAAAATCCGGGACAGGGAAGCTACGAGCAGTACTTC. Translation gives CAWMKNPGQGSYEQYF.

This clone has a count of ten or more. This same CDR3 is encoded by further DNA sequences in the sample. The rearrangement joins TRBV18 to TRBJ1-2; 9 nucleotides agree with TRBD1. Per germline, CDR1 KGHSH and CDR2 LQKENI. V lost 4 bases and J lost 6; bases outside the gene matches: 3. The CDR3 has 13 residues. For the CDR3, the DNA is TGTGCCAGCTCACGGGACAGGGTCGATGGCTACACCTTC. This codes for CASSRDRVDGYTF.

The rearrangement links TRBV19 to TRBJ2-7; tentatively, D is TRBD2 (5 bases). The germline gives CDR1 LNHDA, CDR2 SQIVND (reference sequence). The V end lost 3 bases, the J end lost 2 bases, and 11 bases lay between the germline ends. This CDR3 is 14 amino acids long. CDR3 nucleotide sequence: TGTGCCAGTAGTATCATCCCGGGAACCTACGAGCAGTACTTC. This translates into CASSIIPGTYEQYF. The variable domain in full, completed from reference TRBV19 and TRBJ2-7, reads DGGITQSPKYLFRKEGQNVTLSCEQNLNHDAMYWYRQDPGQGLRLIYYSQIVNDFQKGDIAEGYSVSREKKESFPLTVTSAQKNPTAFYLCASSIIPGTYEQYFGPGTRLTVT.

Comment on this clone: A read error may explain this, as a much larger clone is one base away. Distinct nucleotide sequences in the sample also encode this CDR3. The CDR3: CASSRGSGQGSYEQYF. CDR3 coding DNA: TGTGCCAGTAGCCGAGGGTCGGGACAGGGATCATACGAGCAGTACTTC. This rearrangement joins TRBV7-9 to TRBJ2-7; 9 bases fit TRBD1. Germline CDR1 reads SEHNR; CDR2 reads FQNEAQ (reference sequence). The CDR3 has 16 amino acids. The junction had 16 bases not matched to a gene; V was cut back by 9 bases and J by 4 bases.

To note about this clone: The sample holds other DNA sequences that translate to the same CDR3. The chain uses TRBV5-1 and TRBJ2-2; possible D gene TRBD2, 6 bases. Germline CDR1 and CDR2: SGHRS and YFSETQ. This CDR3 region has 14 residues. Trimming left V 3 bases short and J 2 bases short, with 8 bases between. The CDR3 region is CASSSGLNTGELFF. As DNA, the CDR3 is TGCGCCAGCAGCTCGGGACTTAACACCGGGGAGCTGTTTTTT.

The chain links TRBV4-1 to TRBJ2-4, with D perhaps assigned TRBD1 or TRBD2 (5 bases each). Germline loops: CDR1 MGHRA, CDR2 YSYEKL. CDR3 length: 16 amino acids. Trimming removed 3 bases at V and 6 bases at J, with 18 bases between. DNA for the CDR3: TGCGCCAGCAGCCAGGAACTACGTGGGACGAGAAACATTCAGTACTTC. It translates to CASSQELRGTRNIQYF.

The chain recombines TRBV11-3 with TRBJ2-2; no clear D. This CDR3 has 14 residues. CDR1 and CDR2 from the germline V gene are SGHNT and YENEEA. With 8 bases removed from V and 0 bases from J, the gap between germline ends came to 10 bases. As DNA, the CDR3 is TGTGCCAGCCATTACAGCGCGAACACCGGGGAGCTGTTTTTT. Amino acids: CASHYSANTGELFF.

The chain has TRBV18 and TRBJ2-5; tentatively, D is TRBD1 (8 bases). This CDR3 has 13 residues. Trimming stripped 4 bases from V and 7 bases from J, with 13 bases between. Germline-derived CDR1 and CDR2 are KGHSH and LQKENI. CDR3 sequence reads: CASSLDREGTQYF. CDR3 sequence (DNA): TGTGCCAGCTCACTGGACAGGGAGGGGACCCAGTACTTC.

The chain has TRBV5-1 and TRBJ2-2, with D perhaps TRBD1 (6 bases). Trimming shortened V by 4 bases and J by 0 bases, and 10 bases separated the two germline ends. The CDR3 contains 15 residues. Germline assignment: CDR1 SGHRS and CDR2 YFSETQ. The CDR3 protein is CASSVQGSNTGELFF. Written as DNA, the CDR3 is TGCGCCAGCAGCGTACAGGGTTCGAACACCGGGGAGCTGTTTTTT.

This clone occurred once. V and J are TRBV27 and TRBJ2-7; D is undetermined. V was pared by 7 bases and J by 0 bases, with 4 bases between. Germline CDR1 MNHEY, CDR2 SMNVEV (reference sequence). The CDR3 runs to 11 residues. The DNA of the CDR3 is TGTGCCAGCAAGGACTCCTACGAGCAGTACTTC. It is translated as CASKDSYEQYF.

The CDR3 reads CANQWGKNTEAFF. CDR3 DNA sequence: TGTGCCAATCAGTGGGGGAAGAACACTGAAGCTTTCTTT. J is TRBJ1-1 and V is TRBV2; perhaps TRBD1 as D (5 bases). CDR1 SNHLY and CDR2 FYNNEI come from the germline V gene. The V end lost 10 bases, the J end lost 1 base, and 13 bases lay between the germline ends. The length of the CDR3 is 13 residues.

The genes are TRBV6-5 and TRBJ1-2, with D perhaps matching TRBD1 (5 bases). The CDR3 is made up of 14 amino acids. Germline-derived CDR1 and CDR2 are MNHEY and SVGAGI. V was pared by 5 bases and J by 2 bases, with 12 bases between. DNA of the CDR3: TGTGCCAGCAGTGTCGGGACGGCGAACTATGGCTACACCTTC. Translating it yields CASSVGTANYGYTF.

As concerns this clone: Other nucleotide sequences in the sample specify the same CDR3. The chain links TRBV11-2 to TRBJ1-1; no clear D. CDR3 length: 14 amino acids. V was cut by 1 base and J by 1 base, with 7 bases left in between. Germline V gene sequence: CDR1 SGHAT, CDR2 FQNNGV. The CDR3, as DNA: TGTGCCAGCAGCTTAGTAACCGGGAACACTGAAGCTTTCTTT. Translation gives CASSLVTGNTEAFF.

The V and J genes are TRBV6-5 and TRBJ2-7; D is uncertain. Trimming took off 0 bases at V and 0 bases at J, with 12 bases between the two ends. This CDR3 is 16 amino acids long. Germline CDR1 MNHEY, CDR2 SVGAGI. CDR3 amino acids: CASSYSGFPSSYEQYF. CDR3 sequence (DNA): TGTGCCAGCAGTTACTCGGGCTTTCCGAGCTCCTACGAGCAGTACTTC.

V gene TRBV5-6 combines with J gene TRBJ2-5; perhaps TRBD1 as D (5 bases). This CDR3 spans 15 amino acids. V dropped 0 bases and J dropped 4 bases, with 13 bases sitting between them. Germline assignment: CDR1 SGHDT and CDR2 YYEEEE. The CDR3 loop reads CASSLEQGPRETQYF. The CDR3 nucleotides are TGTGCCAGCAGCTTGGAGCAGGGCCCTCGAGAGACCCAGTACTTC.

The CDR3 sequence: CATSRDFTGTGGGGDGYTF. CDR3 bases: TGTGCCACCAGCAGGGACTTCACCGGGACAGGGGGCGGAGGTGATGGCTACACCTTC. The gene calls are TRBV15 and TRBJ1-2; 12 nucleotides agree with TRBD1. Looked up from germline, CDR1 is LNHNV and CDR2 is YYDKDF (reference sequence). The V segment lost 3 bases and the J segment 6 bases; nucleotides outside the gene matches: 17. The CDR3 contains 19 residues.

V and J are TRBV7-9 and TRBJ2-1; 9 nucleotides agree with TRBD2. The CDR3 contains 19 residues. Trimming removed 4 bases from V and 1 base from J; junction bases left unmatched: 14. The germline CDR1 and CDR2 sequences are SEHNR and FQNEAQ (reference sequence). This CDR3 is CASSSDQPQSGRSYNEQFF. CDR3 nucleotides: TGTGCCAGCAGCTCCGATCAACCGCAAAGCGGGAGGTCCTACAATGAGCAGTTCTTC.

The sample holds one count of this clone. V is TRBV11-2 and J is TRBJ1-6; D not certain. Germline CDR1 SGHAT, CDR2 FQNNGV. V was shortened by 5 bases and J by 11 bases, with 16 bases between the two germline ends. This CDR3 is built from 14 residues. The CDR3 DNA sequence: TGTGCCAGCAGCATCGAAGTTTCAAGCCCACCCCTCCACTTT. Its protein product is CASSIEVSSPPLHF.

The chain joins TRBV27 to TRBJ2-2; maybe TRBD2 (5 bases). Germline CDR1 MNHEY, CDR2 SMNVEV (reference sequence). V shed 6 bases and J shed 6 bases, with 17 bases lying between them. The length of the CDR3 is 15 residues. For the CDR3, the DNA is TGTGCCAGCAGCCAAGGACTGTTGGTGGCCGGGGAGCTGTTTTTT. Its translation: CASSQGLLVAGELFF.

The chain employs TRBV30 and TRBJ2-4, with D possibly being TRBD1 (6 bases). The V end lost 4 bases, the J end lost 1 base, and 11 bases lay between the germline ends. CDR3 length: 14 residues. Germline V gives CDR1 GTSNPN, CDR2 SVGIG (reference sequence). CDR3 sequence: CAWTGERAKNIQYF. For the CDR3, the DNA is TGTGCCTGGACAGGGGAGAGGGCCAAAAACATTCAGTACTTC. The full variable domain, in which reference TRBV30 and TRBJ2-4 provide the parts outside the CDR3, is SQTIHQWPATLVQPVGSPLSLECTVEGTSNPNLYWYRQAAGRGLQLLFYSVGIGQISSEVPQNLSASRPQDRQFILSSKKLLLSDSGFYLCAWTGERAKNIQYFGAGTRLSVL.

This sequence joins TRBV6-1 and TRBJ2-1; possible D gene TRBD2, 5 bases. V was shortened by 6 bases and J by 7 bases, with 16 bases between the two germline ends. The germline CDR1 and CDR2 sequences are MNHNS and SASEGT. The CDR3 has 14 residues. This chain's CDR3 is CASRRQGRGNEQFF. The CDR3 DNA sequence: TGTGCCAGCAGGAGACAAGGCCGAGGGAATGAGCAGTTCTTC.

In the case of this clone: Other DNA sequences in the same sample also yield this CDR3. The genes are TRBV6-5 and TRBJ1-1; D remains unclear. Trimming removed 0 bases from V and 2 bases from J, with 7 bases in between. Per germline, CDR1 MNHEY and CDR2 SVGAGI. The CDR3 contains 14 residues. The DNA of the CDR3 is TGTGCCAGCAGTTACTCCACAGTTAACACTGAAGCTTTCTTT. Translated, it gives CASSYSTVNTEAFF.

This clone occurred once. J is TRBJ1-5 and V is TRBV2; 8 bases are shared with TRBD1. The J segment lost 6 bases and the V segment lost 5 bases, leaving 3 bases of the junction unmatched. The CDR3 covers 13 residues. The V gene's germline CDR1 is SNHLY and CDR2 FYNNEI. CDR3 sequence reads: CASSSDRVQPQHF. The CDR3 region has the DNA TGTGCCAGCAGTTCGGACAGGGTTCAGCCCCAGCATTTT.

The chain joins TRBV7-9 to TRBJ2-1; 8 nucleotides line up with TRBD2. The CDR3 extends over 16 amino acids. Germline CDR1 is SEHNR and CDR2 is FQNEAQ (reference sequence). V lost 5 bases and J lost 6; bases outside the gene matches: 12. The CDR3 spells CASSPIGGGTFNEQFF. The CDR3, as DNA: TGTGCCAGCAGCCCAATCGGGGGGGGCACGTTCAATGAGCAGTTCTTC.

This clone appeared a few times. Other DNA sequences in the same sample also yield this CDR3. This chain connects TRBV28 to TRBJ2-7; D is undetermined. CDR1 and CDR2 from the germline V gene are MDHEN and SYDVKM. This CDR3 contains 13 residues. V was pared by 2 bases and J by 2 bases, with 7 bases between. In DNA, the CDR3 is TGTGCCAGCAGTTTAAGGGTCCCCTACGAGCAGTACTTC. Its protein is CASSLRVPYEQYF.

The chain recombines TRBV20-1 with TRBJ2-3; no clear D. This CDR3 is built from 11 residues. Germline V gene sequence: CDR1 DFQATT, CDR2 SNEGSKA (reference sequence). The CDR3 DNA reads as TGCAGCTGGCAGGCCACAGATACGCAGTATTTT. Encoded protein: CSWQATDTQYF.

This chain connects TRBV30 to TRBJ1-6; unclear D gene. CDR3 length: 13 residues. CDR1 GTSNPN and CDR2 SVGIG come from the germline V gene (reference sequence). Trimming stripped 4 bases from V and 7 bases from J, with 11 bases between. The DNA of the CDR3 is TGTGCCTGGAACCGGGGAGGGAATTCACCCCTCCACTTT. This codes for CAWNRGGNSPLHF.